This TCR beta chain came from a study of blood T cell repertoires in COVID-19. Original handling: How many nucleated cells were present was estimated from reference gene primer amplification. Generated by immunoSEQ multiplex PCR, the TCRdb table keeps only in-frame clones and is missing some. V and J calls plus clone size are reproduced from that table; the DNA served to infer D and trimming. The table records some 150,000 clones, about 79% of them present only once. Germline CDR1 SGHRS, CDR2 YFSETQ. The CDR3 is 17 residues long. The V end was cut by 1 base, the J end by 6 bases, with 22 bases between.

J is TRBJ1-2 and V is TRBV5-1; D unresolved. Sequenced input: PBMCs or T cells enriched from blood (not recorded which). The TCR originated in a woman aged 45-59 years who had recovered from COVID-19. CDR3 sequence reads: CASSLLRQSEGSHGYTF. In nucleotides, the CDR3 is TGCGCCAGCAGCTTGTTACGGCAGAGTGAGGGATCCCATGGCTACACCTTC.